The 25 T cell receptor beta chains below come from one sample, sequenced in a study of cytomegalovirus exposure and HLA in healthy donors. PCR amplification relied on 60 Vbeta primers (plus 13 Jbeta primers). Here immunoSEQ multiplex PCR was the method, and the copy in TCRdb shows in-frame clones only, minus some. The data hold about 130,000 clones, with around 82% observed a single time. Sequences were obtained from PBMCs. These receptors came from a woman aged 40 to 49 in good health and CMV-seropositive.

Note on this clone: Germline is not matched at one junction end, which may reflect a read error. The chain is built from TRBV7-9 and TRBJ1-1; 7 nucleotides align to TRBD1. This CDR3 has 14 residues. CDR1 SEHNR and CDR2 FQNEAQ come from the germline V gene (reference sequence). This CDR3 reads CASSSGQMNTEALF. The CDR3 nucleotides are TGTGCCAGCAGCTCGGGACAGATGAACACTGAAGCTCTCTTT. Complete variable domain (other parts from reference TRBV7-9 and TRBJ1-1): DTGVSQNPRHKITKRGQNVTFRCDPISEHNRLYWYRQTLGQGPEFLTYFQNEAQLEKSRLLSDRFSAERPKGSFSTLEIQRTEQGDSAMYLCASSSGQMNTEALFGQGTRLTVV.

The chain has TRBV9 and TRBJ1-2; TRBD1 agrees at 10 bases. The J segment lost 6 bases and the V segment lost 1 base, leaving 3 bases of the junction unmatched. Looked up from germline, CDR1 is SGDLS and CDR2 is YYNGEE. This CDR3 region has 14 residues. CDR3 sequence: CASSVSGTGDGYTF. The CDR3 DNA follows: TGTGCCAGCAGCGTAAGTGGGACAGGGGATGGCTACACCTTC.

This clone showed up just once. This chain links TRBV29-1 with TRBJ2-5; no firm D call. Germline V gene sequence: CDR1 SQVTM, CDR2 ANQGSEA. Trimming left V 7 bases short and J 5 bases short, with 20 bases between. This CDR3 comprises 14 residues. As DNA, the CDR3 is TGCAGCGCAGACCGGGTCCTAGGAAGGGAGACCCAGTACTTC. Its translation is CSADRVLGRETQYF.

The rearrangement links TRBV6-5 to TRBJ1-4; 7 bases align to TRBD1. The junction had 4 bases not matched to a gene; V was cut back by 4 bases and J by 8 bases. The length of the CDR3 is 13 residues. CDR1 is MNHEY and CDR2 is SVGAGI in the germline V gene. The DNA for the CDR3 is TGTGCCAGCAGTTTGACAGGGATGGAAAAACTGTTTTTT. This translates into CASSLTGMEKLFF.

The V gene is TRBV5-1, the J gene TRBJ1-1; D unclear. The V and J ends lost 0 bases and 3 bases respectively, with 9 bases between them. The CDR3 runs 14 residues. Germline CDR1 is SGHRS and CDR2 is YFSETQ. Here the CDR3 DNA reads TGCGCCAGCAGCTTGGAGCTCCAGGACACTGAAGCTTTCTTT. The encoded protein is CASSLELQDTEAFF.

The genes are TRBV6-1 and TRBJ1-1; D not resolved. Germline V gene lookup returns CDR1 MNHNS and CDR2 SASEGT. V shed 5 bases and J shed 4 bases, with 17 bases lying between them. CDR3 length: 15 residues. In DNA form, the CDR3 reads TGTGCCAGCAGTCCTAGTCTTAGGTACGCCACTGAAGCTTTCTTT. This sequence encodes CASSPSLRYATEAFF.

Only a few counts were recorded for this clone. As DNA, the CDR3 is TGTGCCAGGCCAATATGGGGACATAACTATGGCTACACCTTC. It codes for CARPIWGHNYGYTF. V usage is TRBV19 and J usage is TRBJ1-2; D may be TRBD1 (6 bases). The CDR3 loop spans 14 amino acids. V lost 9 bases, J lost 1 base, and 15 bases lay in between. The germline gives CDR1 LNHDA, CDR2 SQIVND (reference sequence).

Worth noting for this clone: Other nucleotide sequences in the sample specify the same CDR3. The chain links TRBV27 to TRBJ2-2; 9 bases agree with TRBD2. Trimming took 2 bases from V and 6 from J; bases not matched to a gene: 7. The germline V gene encodes CDR1 MNHEY and CDR2 SMNVEV (reference sequence). CDR3 size: 16 residues. CDR3 loop: CASSLLSGSSAGELFF. The CDR3 nucleotides read TGTGCCAGCAGTTTACTTAGCGGGAGTAGTGCCGGGGAGCTGTTTTTT.

J is TRBJ2-3 and V is TRBV13; 8 bases line up with TRBD1. With 5 bases clipped from V and 2 bases from J, the junction kept 6 bases outside the gene matches. The CDR3 covers 15 residues. CDR1 is PRHDT, CDR2 FYEKMQ, per germline (reference sequence). The CDR3 coding sequence is TGTGCCAGCAGCCAACGGGACAGGAACACAGATACGCAGTATTTT. Its translation is CASSQRDRNTDTQYF.

Details on this clone: An end of the junction does not agree with germline; a read error may underlie this. The chain uses TRBV9 and TRBJ2-7; weak D call: TRBD1 (6 bases). CDR3 size: 14 residues. The germline gives CDR1 SGDLS, CDR2 YYNGEE. CDR3 sequence: CASSLQGFSYGQYF. The CDR3 DNA reads TGTGCCAGCAGCCTACAGGGTTTCTCCTACGGGCAGTACTTC.

The chain employs TRBV19 and TRBJ1-5, with TRBD1 as a possible D gene (6 bases). The CDR3 sequence is 15 residues long. Germline assignment: CDR1 LNHDA and CDR2 SQIVND (reference sequence). V lost 5 bases and J 4 bases, leaving 15 bases between the germline ends. The CDR3 sequence: CASSLQGGINQPQHF. The CDR3 DNA sequence: TGTGCCAGTAGTCTACAGGGTGGGATTAATCAGCCCCAGCATTTT.

The rearrangement links TRBV6-1 to TRBJ2-2, with D possibly being TRBD1 (6 bases). Germline assignment: CDR1 MNHNS and CDR2 SASEGT. The CDR3 length is 12 residues. V shed 8 bases and J shed 8 bases, with 12 bases lying between them. In DNA form, the CDR3 reads TGTGCCAGCTACAGGGTTTCGGGGGAGCTGTTTTTT. This codes for CASYRVSGELFF.

The chain combines TRBV6-1 with TRBJ2-2; tentative D call: TRBD2 (5 bases). Germline CDR1 reads MNHNS; CDR2 reads SASEGT. V lost 6 bases to trimming and J lost 5 bases, with 16 bases between them. The CDR3 is 15 residues long. In DNA form, the CDR3 reads TGTGCCAGCAGAGATCGGGATTCAACGACCGGGGAGCTGTTTTTT. Protein sequence: CASRDRDSTTGELFF.

On this clone itself: One end of the junction varies from germline; a read error may be responsible. The chain employs TRBV7-9 and TRBJ2-1; 10 nucleotides line up with TRBD2. The CDR3 has 18 residues. Germline values: CDR1 SEHNR, CDR2 FQNEAQ (reference sequence). In DNA form, the CDR3 reads TGTTCCAGCAGCTCCCCCTCGGGACTAGCGAGGCCTTGGAATGAGCAGTTCTTC. Protein: CSSSSPSGLARPWNEQFF.

V usage is TRBV2 and J usage is TRBJ2-3, with 7 bases fitting TRBD2. After removal of 9 bases from V and 0 bases from J, the junction contained 9 bases not matched to a gene. CDR1 and CDR2 from the germline V gene are SNHLY and FYNNEI. This CDR3 is 15 amino acids long. Written as DNA, the CDR3 is TGTGCCAGGAATCGGGAGGAACCTAGCACAGATACGCAGTATTTT. Translating gives CARNREEPSTDTQYF.

This rearrangement joins TRBV6-5 to TRBJ2-7; D unclear. Germline CDR1 reads MNHEY; CDR2 reads SVGAGI. The CDR3 contains 15 residues. V was trimmed by 0 bases and J by 3 bases, leaving 12 bases between them. The CDR3 here is CASSYSSLEGYEQYF. CDR3 nucleotides: TGTGCCAGCAGTTACTCCTCCCTAGAAGGCTACGAGCAGTACTTC.

This rearrangement joins TRBV29-1 to TRBJ2-7, with D possibly being TRBD1 (6 bases). CDR1 and CDR2 (germline): SQVTM, ANQGSEA. The V and J ends lost 3 bases and 4 bases respectively, with 7 bases between them. This CDR3 contains 11 residues. Here the CDR3 reads CSVDQGYEQYF. CDR3 coding DNA: TGCAGCGTTGATCAGGGGTACGAGCAGTACTTC.

CDR3 bases: TGTGCCAGCAGTTTTCCGGGACTAGCGGGAACTCAAGAGGGGGACTCCTACAATGAGCAGTTCTTC. This sequence encodes CASSFPGLAGTQEGDSYNEQFF. V usage is TRBV28 and J usage is TRBJ2-1; 13 bases map to TRBD2. Germline assignment: CDR1 MDHEN and CDR2 SYDVKM. V was clipped by 3 bases and J by 0 bases; unmatched bases: 17. The CDR3 is 22 amino acids.

The chain recombines TRBV4-1 with TRBJ1-4; 8 positions agree with TRBD1. J lost 4 bases, V lost 4 bases, and 2 bases had no gene match. This CDR3 spans 14 amino acids. Germline values: CDR1 MGHRA, CDR2 YSYEKL. Here the CDR3 DNA reads TGCGCCAGCAGCCGGACAGGGATTAATGAAAAACTGTTTTTT. This codes for CASSRTGINEKLFF.

The V call is TRBV7-9, the J call TRBJ2-1, with TRBD1 matching 10 bases. CDR1 is SEHNR and CDR2 is FQNEAQ in the germline V gene (reference sequence). CDR3 length: 18 amino acids. Unmatched junction bases numbered 10, after V lost 1 base and J lost 4 bases. The DNA of the CDR3 is TGTGCCAGCAGCTTAGGGGCTCAGGGACAGGGGCGTTACAATGAGCAGTTCTTC. Encoded protein: CASSLGAQGQGRYNEQFF.

The V and J genes are TRBV27 and TRBJ1-2; 9 bases are a match to TRBD1. V dropped 5 bases and J dropped 5; count of bases not matched to a gene: 9. The CDR3 length is 15 residues. CDR1 is MNHEY and CDR2 is SMNVEV in the germline V gene (reference sequence). This CDR3 reads CASSPRGTGLYGYTF. The CDR3 coding sequence is TGTGCCAGCAGTCCAAGAGGGACAGGGCTGTATGGCTACACCTTC.

The chain is built from TRBV5-4 and TRBJ1-3, with D unclear. CDR3 size: 12 residues. Germline loops: CDR1 SGHNT, CDR2 YYREEE (reference sequence). V shed 1 base and J shed 4 bases, with 3 bases lying between them. CDR3 DNA: TGTGCCAGCAGCTTGTCAGGAAACACCATATATTTT. This gives the protein CASSLSGNTIYF.

Points on this clone: One end of the junction varies from germline; a read error may be responsible. The chain links TRBV7-9 to TRBJ2-7, with a possible D match to TRBD2 (6 bases). There are 16 residues in the CDR3. Germline assignment: CDR1 SEHNR and CDR2 FQNEAQ (reference sequence). CDR3 sequence reads: CSSSSSRDSPSYEQYF. DNA of the CDR3: TGTTCCAGCAGCTCCAGCCGGGACTCGCCCTCCTACGAGCAGTACTTC.

The chain couples TRBV27 to TRBJ1-1, with 7 nucleotides matching TRBD1. J gave up 11 bases and V 6 bases, and 12 bases lay outside the gene matches. CDR1 is MNHEY and CDR2 is SMNVEV in the germline V gene (reference sequence). The CDR3 runs to 13 residues. CDR3 in DNA: TGTGCCAGCAGCCGACTAGGGGGCTTTAGTGCTTTCTTT. Protein sequence: CASSRLGGFSAFF.

This clone was counted a few times. The chain uses TRBV5-6 and TRBJ2-5; unclear D gene. Trimming removed 4 bases from V and 5 bases from J, with 12 bases in between. The CDR3 spans 13 residues. CDR1 is SGHDT and CDR2 is YYEEEE in the germline V gene. The CDR3 is CASSPAPVETQYF. The CDR3 DNA is TGTGCCAGCAGCCCCGCACCGGTGGAGACCCAGTACTTC.